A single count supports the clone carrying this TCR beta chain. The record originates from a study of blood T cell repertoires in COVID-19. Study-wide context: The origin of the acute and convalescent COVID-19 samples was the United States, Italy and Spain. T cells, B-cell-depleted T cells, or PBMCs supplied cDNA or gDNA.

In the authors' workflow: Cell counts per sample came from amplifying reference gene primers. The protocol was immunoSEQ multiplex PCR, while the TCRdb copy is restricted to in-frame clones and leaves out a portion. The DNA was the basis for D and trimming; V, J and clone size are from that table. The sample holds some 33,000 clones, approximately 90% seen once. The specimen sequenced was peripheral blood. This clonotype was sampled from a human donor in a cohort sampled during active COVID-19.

The CDR3 loop reads CASSLGTGALNQPQHF. The CDR3 DNA follows: TGCGCCAGCAGCTTGGGGACAGGGGCCCTCAATCAGCCCCAGCATTTT. This chain uses TRBV5-1 with TRBJ1-5, with 9 bases fitting TRBD1. CDR3 length: 16 residues. Trimming cost V 0 bases and J 3 bases; bases outside gene matches: 4. The germline gives CDR1 SGHRS, CDR2 YFSETQ.